This T cell receptor (beta chain) was sequenced in a study of esophageal squamous cell carcinoma under preoperative chemotherapy. Points from the study as a whole: After treatment, tumor-infiltrating lymphocytes apparently came partly from blood T cells.

The CDR3 has 17 residues. With V trimmed by 3 bases and J by 2 bases, 9 bases remained unmatched. The germline V gene has CDR1 SGHVS and CDR2 FNYEAQ. This clonotype turned up a few times. Its antigen is unidentified. The time point: before preoperative PTX-NDP chemotherapy. Patients received paclitaxel-nedaplatin as preoperative chemotherapy before surgery. TCRdb itself ran the PCR reads through MiXCR, one entry per CDR3 protein. The data hold roughly 13,000 distinct CDR3 sequences, with under 65% observed a single time. The sample was taken from a patient given preoperative chemotherapy. The chain employs TRBV7-6 and TRBJ2-4; 8 bases fit TRBD1. This clonotype originated in a human donor with esophageal squamous cell carcinoma. The donor label of this sample is uncertain. The CDR3 DNA is TGTGCCAGCAGCTTGGGGAGGACAGGGTCATCCAAAAACATTCAGTACTTC. This sequence encodes CASSLGRTGSSKNIQYF. The whole variable domain, remainder taken from reference TRBV7-6 and TRBJ2-4, is GAGVSQSPRYKVTKRGQDVALRCDPISGHVSLYWYRQALGQGPEFLTYFNYEAQQDKSGLPNDRFSAERPEGSISTLTIQRTEQRDSAMYRCASSLGRTGSSKNIQYFGAGTRLSVL.